This T cell receptor beta chain was sequenced during a study of a mutant IDH1 vaccine in newly diagnosed glioma. Overall study context: Treated patients were approximately 62% male, around 40% female, mean age about 41 years. Before enrollment, patients got radiotherapy alone, temozolomide alone, or mostly the combination.

Details on this clone: Its antigen is not identified.

Generated by immunoSEQ multiplex PCR, the TCRdb table keeps only in-frame clones and is missing some. The sample holds about 32,000 clones, roughly 78% seen once. Time point denoted: week 35, safety follow-up. A 20-mer mutant IDH1 peptide at 300 ug was injected subcutaneously with topical imiquimod. Study-wide points: The occurrence of vaccine-induced immune responses was seen in 93.3% of patients.

The length of the CDR3 is 12 residues. V lost 5 bases and J lost 6; bases outside the gene matches: 4. Germline-derived CDR1 and CDR2 are MNHEY and SMNVEV (reference sequence). The input for sequencing was PBMCs, taken from a glioma patient whose treatment included an IDH1 peptide vaccine. V gene TRBV27 combines with J gene TRBJ2-7; 7 bases are shared with TRBD1. This sequence was found in a man between 40 and 49 years old with glioma. Some clones in this sample may be carry-over from other donors' samples. The chain's CDR3 is CASSKDRVEQYF. Here the CDR3 DNA reads TGTGCCAGCAGTAAAGACAGGGTCGAGCAGTACTTC.